What follows is one T cell receptor (beta chain) and its context. Its antigen remains unidentified. The data were taken from a study of follicular helper T cells after annual influenza vaccination. Findings and caveats of the study: Recurrent ICOS+CD38+ cTfh clonotypes included tetramer and AIM influenza-specific ones.

TCRdb keeps only in-frame clones here, not all; method: immunoSEQ multiplex PCR. The data show more than 2,500 clones, with around 84% seen just once and about 1.2% held by the top ten. Time point defined: 2014-2015 season, 7 days after vaccination. Community-dwelling subjects without influenza vaccination in the prior 6 months were enrolled. Non-naive CD4+CXCR5+PD-1+ cTfh were sorted into ICOS+CD38+ and ICOS-CD38- fractions. Looked up from germline, CDR1 is ENHRY and CDR2 is SYGVKD. This CDR3 region has 16 residues. J was trimmed by 2 bases and V by 0 bases; bases with no gene match: 4. The genes are TRBV10-3 and TRBJ1-5, with 7 nucleotides matching TRBD1. The clonotype originates from an adult who received the influenza vaccine. Sequences were derived from CXCR5+ CD38- circulating T follicular helper cells from blood, sampled 7 days after influenza vaccination. Subset meaning: circulating Tfh, non-naive CD4+CXCR5+PD-1+ (ICOS+CD38+ or ICOS-CD38-). CDR3 coding DNA: TGTGCCATCAGTGAGTCGTTTACAGGGGGCAATCAGCCCCAGCATTTT. It yields the protein CAISESFTGGNQPQHF.